This record concerns one T cell receptor beta chain sequence. Its antigen is unidentified. This sample stems from a study of cytomegalovirus exposure and HLA in healthy donors. Study findings and constraints: Most CMV-associated TCR beta chains appeared HLA-restricted in a later analysis. A later analysis linked a missense variant in DCLRE1C to the trimming of TCR beta V and J genes.

With 60 Vbeta and 13 Jbeta primers, the PCR was carried out. Method: immunoSEQ multiplex PCR; TCRdb's copy keeps in-frame clones and lacks some. This sample carries approximately 150,000 clones, just under 75% of them seen once, and the ten largest clones take 1.5% to 2%. This TCR was sampled from a woman between 18 and 30 years old in good health and CMV-seronegative. Sequenced: PBMCs.

As DNA, the CDR3 is TGTGCCAGCAGCTTAGTGGCAGAGAGGGAGACCCAGTACTTC. It codes for CASSLVAERETQYF. The genes are TRBV7-2 and TRBJ2-5; the D is unclear. V lost 1 base and J lost 5, with 11 bases in between. Germline CDR1 is SGHTA and CDR2 is FQGNSA. This CDR3 has 14 amino acids.